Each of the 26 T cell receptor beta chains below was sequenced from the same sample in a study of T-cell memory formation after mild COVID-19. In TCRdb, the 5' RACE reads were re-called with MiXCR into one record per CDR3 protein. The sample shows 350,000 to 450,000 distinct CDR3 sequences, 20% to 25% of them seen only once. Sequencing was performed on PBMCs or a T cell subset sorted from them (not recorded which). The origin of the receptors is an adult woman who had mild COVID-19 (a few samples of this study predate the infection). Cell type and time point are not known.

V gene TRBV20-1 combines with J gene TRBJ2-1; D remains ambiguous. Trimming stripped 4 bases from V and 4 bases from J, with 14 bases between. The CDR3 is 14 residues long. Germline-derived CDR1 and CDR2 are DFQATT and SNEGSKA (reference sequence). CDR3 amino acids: CSATELGRYNEQFF. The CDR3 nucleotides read TGCAGTGCTACCGAGTTAGGACGATACAATGAGCAGTTCTTC.

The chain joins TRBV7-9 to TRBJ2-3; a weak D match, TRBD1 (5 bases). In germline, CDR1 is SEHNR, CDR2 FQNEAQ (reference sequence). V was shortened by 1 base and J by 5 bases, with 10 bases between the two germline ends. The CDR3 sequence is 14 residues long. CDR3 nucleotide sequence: TGTGCCAGCAGCTTAGTTGGGCAGGGAGATACGCAGTATTTT. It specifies CASSLVGQGDTQYF.

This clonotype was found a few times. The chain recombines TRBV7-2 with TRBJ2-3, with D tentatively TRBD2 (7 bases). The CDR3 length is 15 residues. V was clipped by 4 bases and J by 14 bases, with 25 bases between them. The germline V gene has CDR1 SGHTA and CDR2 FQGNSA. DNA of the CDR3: TGTGCCAGCAGCTCGGGCGGGGGCTCAAACCTTCGTCTGTATTTT. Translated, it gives CASSSGGGSNLRLYF. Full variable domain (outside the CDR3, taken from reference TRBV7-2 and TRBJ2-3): GAGVSQSPSNKVTEKGKDVELRCDPISGHTALYWYRQSLGQGLEFLIYFQGNSAPDKSGLPSDRFSAERTGGSVSTLTIQRTQQEDSAVYLCASSSGGGSNLRLYFGPGTRLTVL.

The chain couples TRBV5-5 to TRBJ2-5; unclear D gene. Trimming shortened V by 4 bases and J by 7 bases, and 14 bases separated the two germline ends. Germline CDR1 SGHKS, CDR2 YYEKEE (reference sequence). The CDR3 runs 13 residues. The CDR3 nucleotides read TGTGCCAGCAGCATCACTCCCATAGGGACCCAGTACTTC. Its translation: CASSITPIGTQYF.

For the CDR3, the DNA is TGTGCCAGCAGCGCGACCCCGACAGGATCCTACGAGCAGTACTTC. It specifies CASSATPTGSYEQYF. The genes are TRBV9 and TRBJ2-7; D might be TRBD1 (6 bases). Germline loops: CDR1 SGDLS, CDR2 YYNGEE. The CDR3 loop spans 15 amino acids. V shed 3 bases and J shed 1 base, with 14 bases lying between them.

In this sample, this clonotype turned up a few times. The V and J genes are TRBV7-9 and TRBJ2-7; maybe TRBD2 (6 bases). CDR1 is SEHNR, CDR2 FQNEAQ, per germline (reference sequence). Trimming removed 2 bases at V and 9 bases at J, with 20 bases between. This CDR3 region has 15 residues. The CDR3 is CASSLRSAAGAGQYF. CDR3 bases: TGTGCCAGCAGCTTAAGGTCCGCAGCGGGCGCGGGGCAGTACTTC.

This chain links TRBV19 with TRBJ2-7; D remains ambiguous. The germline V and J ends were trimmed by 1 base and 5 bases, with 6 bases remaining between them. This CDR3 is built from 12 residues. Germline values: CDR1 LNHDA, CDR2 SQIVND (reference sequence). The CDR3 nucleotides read TGTGCCAGTAGTATAGGATTCAACGAGCAGTACTTC. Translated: CASSIGFNEQYF.

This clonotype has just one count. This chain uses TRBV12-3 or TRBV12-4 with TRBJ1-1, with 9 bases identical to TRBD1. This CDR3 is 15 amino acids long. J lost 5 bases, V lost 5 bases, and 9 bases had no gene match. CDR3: CASSPRTGEKTEAFF. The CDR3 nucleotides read TGTGCCAGCAGTCCAAGGACAGGGGAAAAAACTGAAGCTTTCTTT.

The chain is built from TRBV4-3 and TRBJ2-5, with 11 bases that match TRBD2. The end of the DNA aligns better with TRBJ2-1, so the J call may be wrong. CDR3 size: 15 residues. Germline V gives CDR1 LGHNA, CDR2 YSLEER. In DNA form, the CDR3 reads TGCGCCAGCAGCGGCGGGACTAGCGGCGACAATGAGCAGTTCTTC. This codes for CASSGGTSGDNEQFF.

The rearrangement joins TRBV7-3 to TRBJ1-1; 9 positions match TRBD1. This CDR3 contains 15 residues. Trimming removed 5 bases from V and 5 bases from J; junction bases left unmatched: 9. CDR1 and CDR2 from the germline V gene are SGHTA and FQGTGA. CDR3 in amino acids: CASSTQQGARTEAFF. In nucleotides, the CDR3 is TGTGCCAGCAGCACCCAACAGGGGGCGAGGACTGAAGCTTTCTTT.

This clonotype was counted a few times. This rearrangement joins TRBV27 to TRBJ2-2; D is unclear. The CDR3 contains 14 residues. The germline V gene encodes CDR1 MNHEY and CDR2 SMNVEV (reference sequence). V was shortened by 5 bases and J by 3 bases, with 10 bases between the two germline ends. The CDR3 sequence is CASSPPWDTGELFF. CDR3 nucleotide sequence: TGTGCCAGCAGTCCGCCTTGGGACACCGGGGAGCTGTTTTTT.

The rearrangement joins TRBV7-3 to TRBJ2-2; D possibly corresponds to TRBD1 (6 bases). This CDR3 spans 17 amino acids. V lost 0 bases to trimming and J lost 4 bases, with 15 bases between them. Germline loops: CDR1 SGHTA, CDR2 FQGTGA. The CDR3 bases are TGTGCCAGCAGCTTAACGCCTACAGGGCCCAGCACCGGGGAGCTGTTTTTT. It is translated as CASSLTPTGPSTGELFF. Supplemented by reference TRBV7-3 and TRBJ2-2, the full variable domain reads GAGVSQTPSNKVTEKGKYVELRCDPISGHTALYWYRQSLGQGPEFLIYFQGTGAADDSGLPNDRFFAVRPEGSVSTLKIQRTERGDSAVYLCASSLTPTGPSTGELFFGEGSRLTVL.

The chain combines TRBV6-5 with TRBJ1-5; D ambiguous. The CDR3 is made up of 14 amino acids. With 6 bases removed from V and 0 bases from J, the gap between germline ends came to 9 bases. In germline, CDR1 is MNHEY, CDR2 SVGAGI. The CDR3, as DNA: TGTGCCAGCAGATCAGAAGCTAGCAATCAGCCCCAGCATTTT. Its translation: CASRSEASNQPQHF.

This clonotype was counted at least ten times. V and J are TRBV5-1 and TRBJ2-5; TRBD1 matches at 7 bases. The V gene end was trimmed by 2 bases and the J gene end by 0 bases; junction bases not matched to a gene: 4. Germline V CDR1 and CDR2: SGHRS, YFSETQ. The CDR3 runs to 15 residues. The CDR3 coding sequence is TGCGCCAGCAGCTTCGGGACAGCGTACCAAGAGACCCAGTACTTC. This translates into CASSFGTAYQETQYF.

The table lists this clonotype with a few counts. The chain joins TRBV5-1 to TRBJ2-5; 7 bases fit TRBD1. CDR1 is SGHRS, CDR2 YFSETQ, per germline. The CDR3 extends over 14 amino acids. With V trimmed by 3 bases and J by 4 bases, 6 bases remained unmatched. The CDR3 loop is CASSSGQNLETQYF. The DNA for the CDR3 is TGCGCCAGCAGCTCGGGACAGAATTTAGAGACCCAGTACTTC.

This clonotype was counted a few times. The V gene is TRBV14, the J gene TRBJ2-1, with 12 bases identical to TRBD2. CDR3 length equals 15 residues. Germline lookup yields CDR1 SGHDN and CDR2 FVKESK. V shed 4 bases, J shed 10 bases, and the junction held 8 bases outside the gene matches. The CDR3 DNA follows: TGTGCCAGCAGCCGACTAGCGGGAGTCATCCAAGAGCAGTTCTTC. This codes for CASSRLAGVIQEQFF.

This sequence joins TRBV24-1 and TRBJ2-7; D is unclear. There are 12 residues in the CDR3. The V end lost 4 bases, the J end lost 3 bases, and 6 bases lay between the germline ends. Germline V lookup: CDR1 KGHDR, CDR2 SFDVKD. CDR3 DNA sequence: TGTGCCACCAGTGAACAGCGCTACGAGCAGTACTTC. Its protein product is CATSEQRYEQYF.

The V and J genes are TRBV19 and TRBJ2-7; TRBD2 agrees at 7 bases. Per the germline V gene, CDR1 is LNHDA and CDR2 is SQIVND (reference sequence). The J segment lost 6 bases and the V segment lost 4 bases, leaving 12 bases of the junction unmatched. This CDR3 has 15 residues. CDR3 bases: TGTGCCAGTAGTAAGGGGAGGGGAGATCCTCGCGAGCAGTACTTC. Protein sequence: CASSKGRGDPREQYF.

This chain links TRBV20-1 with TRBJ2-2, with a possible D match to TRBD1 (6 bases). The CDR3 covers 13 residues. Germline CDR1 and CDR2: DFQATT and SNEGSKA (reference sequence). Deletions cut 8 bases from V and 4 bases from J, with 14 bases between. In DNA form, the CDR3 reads TGCAGTCCGTTCAGGGGCCCCACCGGGGAGCTGTTTTTT. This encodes CSPFRGPTGELFF.

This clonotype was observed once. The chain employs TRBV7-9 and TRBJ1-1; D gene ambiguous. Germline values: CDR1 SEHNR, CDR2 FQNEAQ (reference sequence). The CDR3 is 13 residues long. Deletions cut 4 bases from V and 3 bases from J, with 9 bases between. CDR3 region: CASSYGSDTEAFF. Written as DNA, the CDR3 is TGTGCCAGCAGCTACGGGTCAGACACTGAAGCTTTCTTT. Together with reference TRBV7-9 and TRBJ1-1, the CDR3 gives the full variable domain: DTGVSQNPRHKITKRGQNVTFRCDPISEHNRLYWYRQTLGQGPEFLTYFQNEAQLEKSRLLSDRFSAERPKGSFSTLEIQRTEQGDSAMYLCASSYGSDTEAFFGQGTRLTVV.

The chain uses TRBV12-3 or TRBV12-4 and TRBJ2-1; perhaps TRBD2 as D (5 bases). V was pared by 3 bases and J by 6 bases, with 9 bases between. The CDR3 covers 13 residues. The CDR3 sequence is CASSFNGGNEQFF. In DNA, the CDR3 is TGTGCCAGCAGTTTTAACGGAGGCAATGAGCAGTTCTTC.

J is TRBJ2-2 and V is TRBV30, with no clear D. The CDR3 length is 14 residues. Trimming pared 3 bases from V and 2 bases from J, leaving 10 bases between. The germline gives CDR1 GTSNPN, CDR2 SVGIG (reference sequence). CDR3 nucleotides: TGTGCCTGGAGCGAAGGGCCCAACACCGGGGAGCTGTTTTTT. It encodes CAWSEGPNTGELFF. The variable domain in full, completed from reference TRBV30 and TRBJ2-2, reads SQTIHQWPATLVQPVGSPLSLECTVEGTSNPNLYWYRQAAGRGLQLLFYSVGIGQISSEVPQNLSASRPQDRQFILSSKKLLLSDSGFYLCAWSEGPNTGELFFGEGSRLTVL.

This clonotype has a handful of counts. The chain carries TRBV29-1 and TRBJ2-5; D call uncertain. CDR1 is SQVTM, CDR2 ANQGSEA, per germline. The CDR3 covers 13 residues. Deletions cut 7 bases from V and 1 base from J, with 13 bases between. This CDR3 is CSADPGGQETQYF. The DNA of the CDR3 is TGCAGCGCCGACCCCGGCGGCCAAGAGACCCAGTACTTC.

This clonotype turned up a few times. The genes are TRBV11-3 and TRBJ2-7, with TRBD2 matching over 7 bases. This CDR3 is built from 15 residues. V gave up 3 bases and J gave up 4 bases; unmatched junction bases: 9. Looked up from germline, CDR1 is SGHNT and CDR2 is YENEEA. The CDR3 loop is CASSFNSGGGYEQYF. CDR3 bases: TGTGCCAGCAGCTTTAACTCCGGGGGAGGGTACGAGCAGTACTTC.

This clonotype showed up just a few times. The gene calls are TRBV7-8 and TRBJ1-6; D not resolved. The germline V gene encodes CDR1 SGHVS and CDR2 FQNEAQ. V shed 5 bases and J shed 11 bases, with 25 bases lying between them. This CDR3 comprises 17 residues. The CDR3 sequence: CASSINHGGFDGPPLHF. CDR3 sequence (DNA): TGTGCCAGCAGCATTAATCATGGTGGGTTCGATGGACCACCCCTCCACTTT.

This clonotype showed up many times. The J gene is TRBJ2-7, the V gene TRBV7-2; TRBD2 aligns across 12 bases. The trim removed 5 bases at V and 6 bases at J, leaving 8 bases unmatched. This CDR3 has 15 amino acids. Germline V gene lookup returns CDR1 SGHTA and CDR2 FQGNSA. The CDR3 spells CASSARLAGVGEQYF. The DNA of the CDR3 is TGTGCCAGCAGCGCGAGACTAGCGGGAGTTGGCGAGCAGTACTTC.